Listed below are T cell receptor beta chains from one sample, sequenced in a study of blood T cell repertoires in COVID-19. TCRdb keeps only in-frame clones here, not all; method: immunoSEQ multiplex PCR. Among under 300,000 clones listed, approximately 83% were seen once. The sequenced sample was PBMCs or T cells enriched from blood (not recorded which). All receptors derive from a man aged 50 to 59 who had recovered from COVID-19. Both conserved end residues are trimmed from each CDR3. A D gene is named only where the DNA matches it firmly. Not every row has a clone size; where given, it reads once, few, many or a size class.

size: .; D: .; J: TRBJ2-6; V: TRBV7-9; CDR3: ASSLALGPGANVLT
size: .; D: TRBD1; J: TRBJ1-6; V: TRBV2; CDR3: ASSPRTGGNSPLH
size: .; D: TRBD2; J: TRBJ2-1; V: TRBV29-1; CDR3: SVEGRTSSISYNEQF
size: .; D: TRBD2; J: TRBJ2-2; V: TRBV7-6; CDR3: ASSPSAGTRGTGELF
size: .; D: .; J: TRBJ1-1; V: TRBV29-1; CDR3: SVLVGVMNTEAF
size: .; D: TRBD2; J: TRBJ2-3; V: TRBV7-2; CDR3: ASGTSGTDTQY
size: .; D: .; J: TRBJ2-7; V: TRBV4-2; CDR3: ASSQEGRPHYEQY
size: .; D: TRBD1; J: TRBJ1-1; V: TRBV27; CDR3: ASTTRQGRTEAF
size: .; D: .; J: TRBJ1-3; V: TRBV6-2/TRBV6-3; CDR3: ASSYSDSGNTIY
size: .; D: .; J: TRBJ1-5; V: TRBV27; CDR3: ASSLSANQPQH
size: .; D: TRBD1; J: TRBJ1-4; V: TRBV28; CDR3: ASSFGGQGGEKLF
size: .; D: TRBD1; J: TRBJ1-4; V: TRBV5-1; CDR3: ASSLADRGNEKLF
size: .; D: .; J: TRBJ1-4; V: TRBV7-2; CDR3: ASQQGLSEKLF
size: .; D: TRBD1; J: TRBJ2-1; V: TRBV12-3/TRBV12-4; CDR3: ASTYRGEQF
size: .; D: TRBD1; J: TRBJ2-1; V: TRBV11-3; CDR3: ASSRRQGQRGNEQF
size: .; D: TRBD1; J: TRBJ2-7; V: TRBV27; CDR3: ASRQQGGNYEQY
size: .; D: .; J: TRBJ1-1; V: TRBV10-3; CDR3: AISGRGDTEAF
size: .; D: .; J: TRBJ1-3; V: TRBV6-2/TRBV6-3; CDR3: ASSPDSRSGNTIY
size: .; D: .; J: TRBJ2-2; V: TRBV27; CDR3: ASSRDFRNTGELF
size: .; D: TRBD1; J: TRBJ2-7; V: TRBV28; CDR3: ASRRTGGMSYEQY
size: .; D: .; J: TRBJ2-7; V: TRBV14; CDR3: ASSQVRTGAYEQY
size: .; D: .; J: TRBJ2-2; V: TRBV5-1; CDR3: ASSLGLLTGELF
size: .; D: .; J: TRBJ1-1; V: TRBV6-2/TRBV6-3; CDR3: ASSYDSFAEAF
size: .; D: TRBD1; J: TRBJ1-2; V: TRBV19; CDR3: ASENRGRYGYT
size: .; D: .; J: TRBJ1-2; V: TRBV5-1; CDR3: ASSMTTSGYT
size: .; D: TRBD2; J: TRBJ2-2; V: TRBV15; CDR3: ATRPLAGDTGELF
size: .; D: .; J: TRBJ1-2; V: TRBV12-3/TRBV12-4; CDR3: ASSLERGGYT
size: .; D: TRBD1; J: TRBJ1-6; V: TRBV27; CDR3: ASASGQHNSPLH
size: .; D: .; J: TRBJ2-7; V: TRBV9; CDR3: ASSPQWGRNEQY
size: .; D: TRBD1; J: TRBJ2-7; V: TRBV5-1; CDR3: ASSIGQVSSYEQY
size: .; D: .; J: TRBJ1-6; V: TRBV27; CDR3: ASRAIDPRPLH
size: .; D: .; J: TRBJ1-1; V: TRBV2; CDR3: ASGQGGRTEAF
size: few; D: TRBD1; J: TRBJ1-2; V: TRBV10-3; CDR3: AISELARQGLDYGYT
size: .; D: TRBD1; J: TRBJ2-5; V: TRBV7-2; CDR3: ASSLGPGQGQETQY
size: .; D: TRBD1; J: TRBJ1-4; V: TRBV10-3; CDR3: AIKVTGDEKLF
size: .; D: TRBD1; J: TRBJ2-4; V: TRBV5-1; CDR3: ASRGGRDSKNIQY
size: .; D: TRBD1; J: TRBJ1-3; V: TRBV2; CDR3: ASSVNRGTGNTIY
size: .; D: .; J: TRBJ1-2; V: TRBV5-6; CDR3: ASSLLGQVDGYT
size: .; D: TRBD1; J: TRBJ2-2; V: TRBV6-5; CDR3: ASSWDRGPGELF
size: many; D: TRBD2; J: TRBJ2-2; V: TRBV7-6; CDR3: ASSTSGANTGELF